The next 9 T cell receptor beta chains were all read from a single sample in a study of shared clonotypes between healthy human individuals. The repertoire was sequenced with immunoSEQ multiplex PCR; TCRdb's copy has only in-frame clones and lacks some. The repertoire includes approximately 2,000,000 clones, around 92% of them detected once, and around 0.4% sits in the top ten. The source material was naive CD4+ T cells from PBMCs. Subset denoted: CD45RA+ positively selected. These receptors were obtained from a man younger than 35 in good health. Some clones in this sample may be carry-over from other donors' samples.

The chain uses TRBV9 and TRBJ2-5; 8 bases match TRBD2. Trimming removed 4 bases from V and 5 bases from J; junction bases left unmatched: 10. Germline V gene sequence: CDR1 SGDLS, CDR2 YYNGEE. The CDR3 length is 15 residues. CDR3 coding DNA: TGTGCCAGCAGCCCCATTGGAGCGGGAGCGGAGACCCAGTACTTC. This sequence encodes CASSPIGAGAETQYF.

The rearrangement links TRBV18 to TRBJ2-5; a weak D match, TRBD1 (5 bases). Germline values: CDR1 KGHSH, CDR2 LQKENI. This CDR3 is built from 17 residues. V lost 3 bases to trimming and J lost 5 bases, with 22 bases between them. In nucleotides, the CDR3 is TGTGCCAGCTCACCTCTTCCTAAAAGACAGTCGGTGGAGACCCAGTACTTC. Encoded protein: CASSPLPKRQSVETQYF. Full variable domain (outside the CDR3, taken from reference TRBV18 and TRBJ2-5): NAGVMQNPRHLVRRRGQEARLRCSPMKGHSHVYWYRQLPEEGLKFMVYLQKENIIDESGMPKERFSAEFPKEGPSILRIQQVVRGDSAAYFCASSPLPKRQSVETQYFGPGTRLLVL.

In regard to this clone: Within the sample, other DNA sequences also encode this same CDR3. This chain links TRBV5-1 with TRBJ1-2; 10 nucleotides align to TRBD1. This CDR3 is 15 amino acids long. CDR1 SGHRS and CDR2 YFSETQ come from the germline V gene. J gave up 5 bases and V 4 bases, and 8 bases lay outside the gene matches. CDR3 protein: CASSLGGTGEYGYTF. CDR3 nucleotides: TGCGCCAGCAGCCTTGGTGGGACAGGGGAATATGGCTACACCTTC.

This CDR3 reads CASSWRSTGSNEQYF. The CDR3 bases are TGTGCCAGCAGCTGGCGATCGACAGGGTCCAACGAGCAGTACTTC. This chain joins TRBV7-2 and TRBJ2-7; 7 nucleotides line up with TRBD1. Germline V lookup: CDR1 SGHTA, CDR2 FQGNSA. With 4 bases clipped from V and 5 bases from J, the junction kept 11 bases outside the gene matches. The CDR3 extends over 15 amino acids.

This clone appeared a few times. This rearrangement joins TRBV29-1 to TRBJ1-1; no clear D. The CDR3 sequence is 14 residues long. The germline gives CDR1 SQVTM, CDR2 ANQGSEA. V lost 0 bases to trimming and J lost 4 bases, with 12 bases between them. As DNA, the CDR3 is TGCAGCGTTGAAGAGGGCAATCTTGGCACTGAAGCTTTCTTT. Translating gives CSVEEGNLGTEAFF.

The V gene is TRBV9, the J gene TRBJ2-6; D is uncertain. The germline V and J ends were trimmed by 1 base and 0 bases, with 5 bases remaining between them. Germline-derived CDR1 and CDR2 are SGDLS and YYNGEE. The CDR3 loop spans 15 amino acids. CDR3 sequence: CASSVKSSGANVLTF. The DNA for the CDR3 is TGTGCCAGCAGCGTAAAAAGCTCTGGGGCCAACGTCCTGACTTTC.

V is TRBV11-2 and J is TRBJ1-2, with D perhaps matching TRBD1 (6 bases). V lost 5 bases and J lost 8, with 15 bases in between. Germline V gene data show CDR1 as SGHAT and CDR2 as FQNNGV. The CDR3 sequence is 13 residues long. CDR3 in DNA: TGTGCCAGCAGCGGTCGACAGGATTCGGGCTACACCTTC. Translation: CASSGRQDSGYTF.

In DNA form, the CDR3 reads TGCGCCAGCAGCCAAGGGGGCCCTGGGGCTTTCTTT. Translated: CASSQGGPGAFF. The J gene is TRBJ1-1, the V gene TRBV4-1; weak D call: TRBD1 (5 bases). The germline V gene encodes CDR1 MGHRA and CDR2 YSYEKL. V gave up 1 base and J gave up 11 bases, with 11 bases separating them. CDR3 size: 12 residues.

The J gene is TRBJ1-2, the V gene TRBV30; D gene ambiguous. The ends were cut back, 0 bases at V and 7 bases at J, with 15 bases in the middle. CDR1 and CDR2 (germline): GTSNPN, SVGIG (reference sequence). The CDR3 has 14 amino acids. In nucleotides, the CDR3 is TGTGCCTGGAGTGTAGTCTTATCGGGTGGTGGCTACACCTTC. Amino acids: CAWSVVLSGGGYTF.